This T cell receptor (beta chain) was recorded in a study of blood T cell repertoires in COVID-19. As originally analysed: Estimates of nucleated cell counts were drawn from the amplification of reference gene primers. Repertoires were generated with immunoSEQ multiplex PCR, while TCRdb's copy carries only in-frame clones and drops some. V and J calls and clone size come straight from that table; D and trimming were deduced from the DNA. The sample carries 200,000 to 250,000 clones, approximately 86% recorded once. This CDR3 is 12 amino acids long. Germline V gene sequence: CDR1 SEHNR, CDR2 FQNEAQ (reference sequence). V lost 7 bases and J lost 7; bases outside the gene matches: 5.

The rearrangement uses TRBV7-9 and TRBJ2-5, with 8 bases that match TRBD1. This receptor was identified in a woman between 70 and 85 years old with active or convalescent COVID-19. The sequenced sample was peripheral blood. The CDR3 nucleotides are TGTGCCAGCATCAGGGGGCAGGGGACCCAGTACTTC. Protein product: CASIRGQGTQYF.